The source of this TCR beta chain is a study of blood T cell repertoires in COVID-19. The overall study: The origin of the acute and convalescent COVID-19 samples was the United States, Italy and Spain. PBMCs, B-cell-depleted T cells, or T cells were the source of the cDNA or gDNA that made up the material.

Per the authors' pipeline: By means of reference gene primer amplification, nucleated cell counts were estimated. Using immunoSEQ multiplex PCR, the repertoire was profiled, and TCRdb retains in-frame clones only, with some absent. V, J and clone size are taken as reported in that table, and D and trimming were inferred from the DNA itself. This repertoire shows some 57,000 clones, more than 85% found once; its top ten account for 6.5%. The CDR3 covers 15 residues. The germline gives CDR1 GTSNPN, CDR2 SVGIG (reference sequence). V was pared by 1 base and J by 3 bases, with 2 bases of the junction left unmatched.

The sample comprised peripheral blood. The chain has TRBV30 and TRBJ2-1, with 11 bases identical to TRBD2. The origin of this receptor is a man aged 50 or older with active COVID-19. CDR3 nucleotides: TGTGCCTGGAGTGGGGGGACTAGCGGCTACAATGAGCAGTTCTTC. Translated: CAWSGGTSGYNEQFF.